A selection of T cell receptor beta chains follows, all from one sample in a study of sequential checkpoint blockade in melanoma. Assay: immunoSEQ multiplex PCR; the TCRdb copy retains only in-frame clones and omits some. The sample includes about 9,200 clones, approximately 23% of them seen just once. Source: tumor tissue (inferred from file names), taken from a patient given nivolumab and ipilimumab in sequence. Receptor source: a human donor with melanoma. The CDR3 runs from the conserved cysteine through the conserved F or W. The size of a clone is reported for some rows only, either as once, few or many, or as a class for expanded clones.

v_gene: TRBV28
abundance: few
CDR3aa: CASSLLRGADRGQSYNEQFF

v_gene: TRBV11-3
abundance: .
CDR3aa: CASSLSGGYNEQFF

v_gene: TRBV11-3
abundance: many
CDR3aa: CASSLSGSGNTIYF

v_gene: TRBV14
abundance: .
CDR3aa: CASSAETGPYNSPLHF

v_gene: TRBV6-8
abundance: .
CDR3aa: CASSYSGANQPQHF

v_gene: TRBV9
abundance: .
CDR3aa: CASSEVGDEQYF

v_gene: TRBV6-8
abundance: medium-sized
CDR3aa: CASSYSRPGQGVGKLFF

v_gene: TRBV19
abundance: .
CDR3aa: CASSIDPGTGGYEQYF

v_gene: TRBV30
abundance: few
CDR3aa: CAWSVLGRSPLHF

v_gene: TRBV11-3
abundance: many
CDR3aa: CASSLGSGGGDKQYF

v_gene: TRBV29-1
abundance: .
CDR3aa: CSVEGGTQGNEQFF

v_gene: TRBV19
abundance: .
CDR3aa: CASSLAGGGNEKLFF

v_gene: TRBV6-8
abundance: .
CDR3aa: CASSWTGGGFYEQYF

v_gene: TRBV28
abundance: .
CDR3aa: CATPLGRLPYNSPLHF

v_gene: TRBV11-3
abundance: few
CDR3aa: CASSSTSGQGNEQFF

v_gene: TRBV5-1
abundance: .
CDR3aa: CASSSRTGNSNYGYTF

v_gene: TRBV6-8
abundance: .
CDR3aa: CASSPTSGGPGTDTQYF

v_gene: TRBV9
abundance: many
CDR3aa: CASTLGIGNSPLHF

v_gene: TRBV12-5
abundance: few
CDR3aa: CASNLRPSQETQYF

v_gene: TRBV6-7
abundance: .
CDR3aa: CASSYPETQYF

v_gene: TRBV11-3
abundance: many
CDR3aa: CASSLQGSSYNEQFF

v_gene: TRBV11-3
abundance: many
CDR3aa: CASSHGTGFYEQYF

v_gene: TRBV28
abundance: .
CDR3aa: CAGSRDINTEAFF

v_gene: TRBV28
abundance: few
CDR3aa: CASSLKGLAGTDTQYF

v_gene: TRBV9
abundance: .
CDR3aa: CASSVGSRVGEKLFF

v_gene: TRBV5-1
abundance: .
CDR3aa: CASTPGTGVLKAFF

v_gene: TRBV25-1
abundance: .
CDR3aa: CASSGPGHMTYEQYF

v_gene: TRBV5-1
abundance: .
CDR3aa: CASSLDLRSNSPLHF

v_gene: TRBV12-5
abundance: .
CDR3aa: CASTFRGTGELFF

v_gene: TRBV9
abundance: .
CDR3aa: CASSATGDNTGELFF

v_gene: TRBV19
abundance: .
CDR3aa: CASSINGDRGTAFF

v_gene: TRBV29-1
abundance: .
CDR3aa: CSVGTGSGEQYF

v_gene: TRBV6-8
abundance: .
CDR3aa: CASSYSLPGSLKTDTQYF

v_gene: TRBV11-3
abundance: .
CDR3aa: CASSLPGQVGDTQYF

v_gene: TRBV28
abundance: few
CDR3aa: CASAKGLARYPDTQYF

v_gene: TRBV7-5
abundance: few
CDR3aa: CASSPHGYTSDTQYF

v_gene: TRBV19
abundance: .
CDR3aa: CASRPPGERNIQYF

v_gene: TRBV28
abundance: few
CDR3aa: CASSFPGVDEAFF

v_gene: TRBV19
abundance: .
CDR3aa: CASSIAGGGGELFF

v_gene: TRBV11-3
abundance: few
CDR3aa: CASSQGRGGRDEQFF

v_gene: TRBV23-1
abundance: .
CDR3aa: CASSLKDNYQPQHF

v_gene: TRBV11-3
abundance: many
CDR3aa: CASSFGTVNYEQYF

v_gene: TRBV18
abundance: .
CDR3aa: CASSPWVPDREAGYTF

v_gene: TRBV28
abundance: .
CDR3aa: CASSLAVPDYGYTF

v_gene: TRBV18
abundance: .
CDR3aa: CASSPDRVTDTQYF

v_gene: TRBV7-2
abundance: few
CDR3aa: CASSLNRGNTIYF

v_gene: TRBV9
abundance: medium-sized
CDR3aa: CASSVEGDRNEQFF

v_gene: TRBV19
abundance: .
CDR3aa: CASRRTGTSGANVLTF

v_gene: TRBV5-1
abundance: once
CDR3aa: CASSQTSGVDEQFF

v_gene: TRBV11-3
abundance: few
CDR3aa: CASSIGLAGGYEQFF

v_gene: TRBV12-5
abundance: medium-sized
CDR3aa: CASNMDSQETQYF

v_gene: TRBV30
abundance: .
CDR3aa: CAWSVTVYGELFF

v_gene: TRBV9
abundance: medium-sized
CDR3aa: CASSVATGTGSDEKLFF

v_gene: TRBV28
abundance: few
CDR3aa: CASSLSSRDYGYTF

v_gene: TRBV6-8
abundance: .
CDR3aa: CASSYIKGNEQFF

v_gene: TRBV6-8
abundance: .
CDR3aa: CASTEGAYAEAFF

v_gene: TRBV1
abundance: few
CDR3aa: CASSQETGELFF

v_gene: TRBV11-3
abundance: many
CDR3aa: CASSISRGGWETQYF

v_gene: TRBV28
abundance: .
CDR3aa: CASSPLDGNSNQPQHF

v_gene: TRBV12-5
abundance: .
CDR3aa: CASTTTASNQPQHF